This entry lists 2 T cell receptor beta chains sequenced from one sample in a study of PD-1 blockade in mismatch repair-deficient tumors. TCRdb's table, derived via immunoSEQ multiplex PCR, lists solely in-frame clones and lacks some. The sample contains about 79,000 clones, 80% to 90% of which appear only once. Sequencing was performed on peripheral blood, taken 44 weeks after starting pembrolizumab. These receptors originate from an adult with mismatch repair-deficient cancer.

V is TRBV9 and J is TRBJ2-1, with 10 bases fitting TRBD2. The CDR3 is 18 amino acids. Trimming took 0 bases from V and 7 from J; bases not matched to a gene: 13. Germline assignment: CDR1 SGDLS and CDR2 YYNGEE. The CDR3: CASSVEQGSGRAVNEQFF. The CDR3, as DNA: TGTGCCAGCAGCGTAGAGCAGGGCAGCGGGAGGGCCGTTAATGAGCAGTTCTTC.

The J gene is TRBJ2-7, the V gene TRBV7-9; no clear D gene. CDR1 is SEHNR and CDR2 is FQNEAQ in the germline V gene (reference sequence). Trimming left V 1 base short and J 5 bases short, with 6 bases between. The length of the CDR3 is 12 residues. CDR3 nucleotide sequence: TGTGCCAGCAGCTTAGTAAGGCACGAGCAGTACTTC. Translated: CASSLVRHEQYF.